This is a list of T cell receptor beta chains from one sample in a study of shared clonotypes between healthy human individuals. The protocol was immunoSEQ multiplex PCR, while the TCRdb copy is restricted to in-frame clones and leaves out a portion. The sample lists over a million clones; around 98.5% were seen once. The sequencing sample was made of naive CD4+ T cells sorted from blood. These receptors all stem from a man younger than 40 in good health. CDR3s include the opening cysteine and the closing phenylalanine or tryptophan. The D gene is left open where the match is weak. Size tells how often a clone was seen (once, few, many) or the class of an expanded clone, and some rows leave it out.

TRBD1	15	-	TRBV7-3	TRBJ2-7	TGTGCCAGCAGATCCCAGGGACAGGGGCCGTACGAGCAGTACTTC	CASRSQGQGPYEQYF
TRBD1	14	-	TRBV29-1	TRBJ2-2	TGCAGCGTTAAAAACAGGGGGAACACCGGGGAGCTGTTTTTT	CSVKNRGNTGELFF
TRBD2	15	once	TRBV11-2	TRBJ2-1	TGTGCCAGCAGCTTACTACTAGCGGGGGTTAGAGAGCAGTTCTTC	CASSLLLAGVREQFF
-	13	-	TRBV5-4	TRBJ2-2	TGTGCCAGCAGCTTGGGGAGCACCGGGGAGCTGTTTTTT	CASSLGSTGELFF
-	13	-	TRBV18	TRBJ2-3	TGTGCCAGCTCACCTATAAAGACGGATACGCAGTATTTT	CASSPIKTDTQYF
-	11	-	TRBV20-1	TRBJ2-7	TGCAGTGCTCACATTTCCTACGAGCAGTACTTC	CSAHISYEQYF
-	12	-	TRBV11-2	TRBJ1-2	TGTGCCAGCAGCCCTAGAGGCCTTAGGGACACCTTC	CASSPRGLRDTF
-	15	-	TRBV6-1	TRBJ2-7	TGTGCCAGCAGTGAGTACGCCCTAGCCGCCTACGAGCAGTACTTC	CASSEYALAAYEQYF
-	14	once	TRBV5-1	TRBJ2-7	TGCGCCAGCAGCGCCACAGGGAGCTCCTACGAGCAGTACTTC	CASSATGSSYEQYF
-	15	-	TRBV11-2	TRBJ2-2	TGTGCCAGCAGCTTATTCGGGCTAGCCACCGGGGAGCTGTTTTTT	CASSLFGLATGELFF
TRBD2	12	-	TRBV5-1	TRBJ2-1	TGCGCCAGCAGCTTGGAACCGGGACTAGATTTCTTC	CASSLEPGLDFF
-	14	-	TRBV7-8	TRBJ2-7	TGTGCCAGCAGCCCCTTGACAGGAATTTACGAGCAGTACTTC	CASSPLTGIYEQYF
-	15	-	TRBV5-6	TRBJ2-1	TGTGCCAGCAGCCCCCGTTGGGCGAACTACAATGAGCAGTTCTTC	CASSPRWANYNEQFF
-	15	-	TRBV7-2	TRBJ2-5	TGTGCCAGCAGCTTAGACAGGGCTTCGTATGAGACCCAGTACTTC	CASSLDRASYETQYF
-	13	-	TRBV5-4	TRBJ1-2	TGTGCCAGCAGCTTTAAACAAGTTGATGGCTACACCTTC	CASSFKQVDGYTF
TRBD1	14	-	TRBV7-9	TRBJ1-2	TGTGCCAGCAGCACTACAGGGGGAATCTATGGCTACACCTTC	CASSTTGGIYGYTF
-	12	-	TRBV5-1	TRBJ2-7	TGCGCCAGCAGCTTACAGCCCTACGAGCAGTACTTC	CASSLQPYEQYF
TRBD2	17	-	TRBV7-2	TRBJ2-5	TGTGCCAGCAGCTTAAAGGGCCTAGCGGGAGGGCCTGCGACCCAGTACTTC	CASSLKGLAGGPATQYF
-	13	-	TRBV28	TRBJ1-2	TGTGCCAGCACGAGCCAGGGGCCCTATGGCTACACCTTC	CASTSQGPYGYTF
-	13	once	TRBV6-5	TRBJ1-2	TGTGCCAGCACCTACTCAGCTAACTATGGCTACACCTTC	CASTYSANYGYTF
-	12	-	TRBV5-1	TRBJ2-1	TGCGCCAGCAGCTTCCCCGGTGGGGAGCAGTTCTTC	CASSFPGGEQFF
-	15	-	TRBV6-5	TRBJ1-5	TGTGCCAGCAGTTACCGGGGAGGTAGCAATCAGCCCCAGCATTTT	CASSYRGGSNQPQHF
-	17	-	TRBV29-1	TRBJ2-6	TGCAGCGTTCAGGAAGGGCAAACGAGCTCTGGGGCCAACGTCCTGACTTTC	CSVQEGQTSSGANVLTF
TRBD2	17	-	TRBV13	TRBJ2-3	TGTGCCAGCAGCCCCCGACTAGCGGGAGGTAGCACAGATACGCAGTATTTT	CASSPRLAGGSTDTQYF
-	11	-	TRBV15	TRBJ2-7	TGTGCCACCAGCAGAGGCTACGAGCAGTACTTC	CATSRGYEQYF
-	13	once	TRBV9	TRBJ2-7	TGTGCCAGCAGCGTGGGCGCGTCCTACGAGCAGTACTTC	CASSVGASYEQYF
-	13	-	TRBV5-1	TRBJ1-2	TGCGCCAGCAACCATATGGGACAAGATGGCTACACCTTC	CASNHMGQDGYTF
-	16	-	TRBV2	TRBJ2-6	TGTGCCAGCAGCGGGGGACGGAGCTCTGGGGCCAACGTCCTGACTTTC	CASSGGRSSGANVLTF
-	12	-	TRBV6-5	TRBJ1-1	TGTGCCAGCAGTTACAATACAGGCTTAGCTTTCTTT	CASSYNTGLAFF
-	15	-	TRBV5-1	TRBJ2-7	TGCGCCAGCAGCCCCGGGACATTCAATCCCTACGAGCAGTACTTC	CASSPGTFNPYEQYF
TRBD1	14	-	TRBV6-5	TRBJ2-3	TGTGCCAGCGGGGACAGGGAGCTCACAGATACGCAGTATTTT	CASGDRELTDTQYF
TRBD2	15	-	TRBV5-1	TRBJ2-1	TGCGCCAGCAGCCTGGGACTAGCGGATTACAATGAGCAGTTCTTC	CASSLGLADYNEQFF
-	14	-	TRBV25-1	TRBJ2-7	TGTGCCAGCAGTGGTTCAGGAATTTCCTACGAGCAGTACTTC	CASSGSGISYEQYF
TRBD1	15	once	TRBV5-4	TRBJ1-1	TGTGCCAGCAGCCTGACTCAGGGGGGGAACACTGAAGCTTTCTTT	CASSLTQGGNTEAFF
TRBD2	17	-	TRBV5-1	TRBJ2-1	TGCGCCAGCAGCTTGGGTAGTACTAGCGGGACCTACAATGAGCAGTTCTTC	CASSLGSTSGTYNEQFF
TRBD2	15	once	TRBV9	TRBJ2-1	TGTGCCAGCAGCGCGGTTGCGGGAGGTCACGGTGAGCAGTTCTTC	CASSAVAGGHGEQFF
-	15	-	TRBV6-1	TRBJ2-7	TGTGCCAGCAGTGAGGGGGGCGCGTCTCCTTACGAGCAGTACTTC	CASSEGGASPYEQYF
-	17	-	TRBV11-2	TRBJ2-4	TGTGCCAGCAGCTCGCGGGCCAATCCCCTAGCCAAAAACATTCAGTACTTC	CASSSRANPLAKNIQYF
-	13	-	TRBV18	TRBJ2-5	TGTGCCAGCTCACTCTACCCGAGAGAGACCCAGTACTTC	CASSLYPRETQYF
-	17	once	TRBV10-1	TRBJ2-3	TGCGCCAGCAGTGCCTCGACAGGGAGGGGGCCCACAGATACGCAGTATTTT	CASSASTGRGPTDTQYF
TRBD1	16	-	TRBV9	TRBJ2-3	TGTGCCAGCAACTCAGGGGGCTACCCAAGCACAGATACGCAGTATTTT	CASNSGGYPSTDTQYF
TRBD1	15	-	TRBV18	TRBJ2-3	TGTGCCAGCTCACGGTTCAGGGGGACCACAGATACGCAGTATTTT	CASSRFRGTTDTQYF
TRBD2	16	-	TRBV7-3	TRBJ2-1	TGTGCCAGCAGCTTTATTCCTTCGCGGGAGAGTAATGAGCAGTTCTTC	CASSFIPSRESNEQFF
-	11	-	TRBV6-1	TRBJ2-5	TGTGCCAGCAGTTACATCGGGACCCAGTACTTC	CASSYIGTQYF
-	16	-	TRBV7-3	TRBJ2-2	TGTGCCAGCGCCGTGAGGGGACGGAGTACTGTCGGGGAGCTGTTTTTT	CASAVRGRSTVGELFF
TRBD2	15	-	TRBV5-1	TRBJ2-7	TGCGCCAGCAGCGGACTAGCGGGAGACGGCGGCGAGCAGTACTTC	CASSGLAGDGGEQYF
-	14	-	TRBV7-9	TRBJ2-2	TGTGCCAGCAGCCCAGCGGTAAACACCGGGGAGCTGTTTTTT	CASSPAVNTGELFF
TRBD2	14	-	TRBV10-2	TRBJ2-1	TGCGCCAGCAGTGAACCTAGCGGGAGTGATGAGCAGTTCTTC	CASSEPSGSDEQFF
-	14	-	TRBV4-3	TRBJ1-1	TGCGCCAGCAGCCAACGGCTGGGGGGCACTGAAGCTTTCTTT	CASSQRLGGTEAFF
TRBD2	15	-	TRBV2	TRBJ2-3	TGTGCCAGCAGTGAGTTGACGGGAGGGTCAGATACGCAGTATTTT	CASSELTGGSDTQYF
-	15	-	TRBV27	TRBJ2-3	TGTGCCAGCAGTTTATCAGGCGTGGGGACAGATACGCAGTATTTT	CASSLSGVGTDTQYF
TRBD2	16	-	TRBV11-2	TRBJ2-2	TGTGCCAGCAGCTCCGGACTAGCGGGATACACCGGGGAGCTGTTTTTT	CASSSGLAGYTGELFF
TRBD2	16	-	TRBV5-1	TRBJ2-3	TGCGCCAGCAGCATTGGACTAGCGGGATTCACAGATACGCAGTATTTT	CASSIGLAGFTDTQYF
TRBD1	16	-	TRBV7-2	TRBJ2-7	TGTGCCAGCAGCTTAGTAGGGACAGATCCTTCCTACGAGCAGTACTTC	CASSLVGTDPSYEQYF
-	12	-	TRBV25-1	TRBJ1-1	TGTGCCAGCAGTGAGGTTGCTACTGAAGCTTTCTTT	CASSEVATEAFF